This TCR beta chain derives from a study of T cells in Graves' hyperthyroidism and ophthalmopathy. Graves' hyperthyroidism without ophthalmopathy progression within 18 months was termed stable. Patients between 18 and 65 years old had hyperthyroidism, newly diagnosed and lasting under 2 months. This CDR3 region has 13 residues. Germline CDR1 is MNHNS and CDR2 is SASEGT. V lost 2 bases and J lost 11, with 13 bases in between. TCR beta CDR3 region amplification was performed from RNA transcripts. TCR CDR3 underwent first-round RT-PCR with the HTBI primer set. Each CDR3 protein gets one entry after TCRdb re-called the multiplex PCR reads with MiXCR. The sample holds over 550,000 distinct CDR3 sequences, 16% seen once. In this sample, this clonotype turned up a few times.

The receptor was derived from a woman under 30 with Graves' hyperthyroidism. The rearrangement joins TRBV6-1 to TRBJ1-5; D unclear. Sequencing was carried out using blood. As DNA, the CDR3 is TGTGCCAGCAGTGAAAAGGGTTCGTGGACCCAGCATTTT. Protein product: CASSEKGSWTQHF.